This TCR beta chain was sequenced in a study of long-term antiretroviral therapy in people with HIV (dated by TCRdb to between 2021 and 2023). For context, the study as a whole: Collection of the earliest samples took place about a decade ahead of the 2015 WHO recommendation for immediate ART, at a time when ART was typically delayed until CD4 counts fell. This retrospective serial study examined whether starting ART and sustained HIV suppression were associated with changes in the composition and diversity of the TRB repertoire in peripheral blood. Eleven of the 30 participants with HIV were female. A total of around 190 cryopreserved PBMC samples came from a few dozen adults with confirmed HIV infection and were collected serially over a mean of approximately six years (range 1-12). No cross-contamination during QIAcube processing turned up in test extractions that ran a monoclonal T-cell line alongside 33 polyclonal samples. General study outcomes and caveats: Inferences about post-ART repertoire changes are limited because no data were available on ART adherence, viral resistance or therapy changes. Unsorted PBMC were profiled instead of sorted CD4+ and CD8+ T cells because pre-ART samples had limited cell numbers. HIV repertoires had narrower CDR3 length ranges than controls, and the network structure suggested an antigen-experienced repertoire that shifted only slightly toward naive after ART. The samples span the years 2004 to 2017, and the ART regimens used at that time may not be as effective as current regimens. ART initiation was associated with a significant increase in TRB diversity, but diversity stayed significantly below transplant donor controls even after long-term ART. Since PBMC availability was limited, sequencing covered only the TCR beta chain, with no alpha chain pairing. At every time point, the repertoire was dominated by expanded TRB clones first identified before ART initiation, although this dominance fluctuated and, in many PLHIV, declined after ART.

The immunoSEQ hsTCRB v3.0 assay was used at survey level resolution to sequence the TRB variable region. A depth of about 40,000-50,000 T-cell genomes per sample was targeted for TRB sequencing. An Illumina MiSeq with a v3 150-cycle kit was used to sequence the pooled TRB libraries. As for the original processing: Analysis of repertoires was carried out in R inside a reproducible Nextflow workflow spanning QC, data transformation and analysis. LymphoSeq2, an R package for exploring AIRR-Seq data, was used to implement custom analyses. A handful of samples yielding fewer than 5000 total TRB sequences were excluded, leaving 188 analyzed HIV repertoires. Among the 170 to 200 HIV repertoires that were kept, some 61 were collected before ART initiation and roughly 130 were collected after ART initiation. Each repertoire was downsampled to 5000 TRB nucleotide sequences, and summary statistics were averaged across 100 downsampling iterations. The analysis kept only TRB sequences whose CDR3 regions were at least seven amino acids long. Diversity was measured with a Shannon entropy-derived clonality score and the Gini coefficient. In the repertoire networks, any two of the top 5000 CDR3 amino acid sequences were linked whenever the two sequences differed by an edit distance of one. For TRB CDR3 amino acid sequences, antigen specificity groups and MHC restriction were predicted with GLIPH2. To flag known CMV, EBV, HIV or tissue antigen associations, CDR3 amino acid sequences were matched against VDJdb and McPAS-TCR. Pre-ART, post-ART and control groups were compared with Wilcoxon signed-rank tests and Holm-Bonferroni correction. TCRdb carries this immuneACCESS record with in-frame sequences only. Its versions omit some clonotypes, under half of them owing to an unresolved V gene in the studies checked, with the rest unexplained. V and J calls plus clone size are reproduced from that table; the DNA served to infer D and trimming. In all, the sample holds about 21,000 clones, and approximately 86% of those were seen once. In total, the top ten clones hold 4% to 5% of the sample.

To be included, a participant needed at least one PBMC sample from before ART initiation plus at least two post-ART samples. Treatment was received in the United States of America by all participants with HIV. Cryopreserved samples of about 1-11 million PBMC were thawed and washed before DNA extraction. At the time of the earliest PBMC sample for each participant with HIV, ages ranged from roughly 23 to 55 years. PBMC samples were contributed by each participant from 1-4 timepoints before ART initiation and 2-8 timepoints after ART initiation, with a median of 7 samples. For every participant, serial HIV viral load, CD4+ T-cell count, ART history and demographic data were obtained. Genomic DNA was extracted from unsorted PBMC with a Qiagen kit on a QIAcube, with processing performed in batches of 12 samples. Taken from cysteine to phenylalanine, the CDR3 has 14 residues. Left in the record is the CDR3 DNA by itself, 42 bases read in frame from the first base. V is pared back by 4 bases and J by 0 bases, with 9 bases lying between the germline termini. CDR1 is given as MNHEY and CDR2 as SVGAGI, both from the germline V gene.

This clone appeared a few times. Its antigen remains undetermined. Base-call qualities are not available, and no considerably larger clone is one nucleotide away. Sequencing used unsorted PBMCs, obtained 1.3 years after starting antiretroviral therapy. This sequence was found in a man between 60 and 75 years old with HIV. Recombination linked TRBV6-5 to TRBJ1-1, with a tentative D gene TRBD1 over 5 matching bases. The DNA is as follows: TGTGCCAGCAGTTGGGGGAGACTGAACACTGAAGCTTTCTTT. It codes for CASSWGRLNTEAFF.